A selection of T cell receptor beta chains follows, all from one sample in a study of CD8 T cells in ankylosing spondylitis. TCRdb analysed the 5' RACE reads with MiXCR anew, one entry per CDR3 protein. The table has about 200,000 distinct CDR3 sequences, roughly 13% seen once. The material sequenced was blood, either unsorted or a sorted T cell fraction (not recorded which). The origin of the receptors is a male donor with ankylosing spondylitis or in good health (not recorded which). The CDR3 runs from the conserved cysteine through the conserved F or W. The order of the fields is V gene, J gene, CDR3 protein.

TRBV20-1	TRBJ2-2	CSASPLAGANTGELFF
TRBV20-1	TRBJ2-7	CSARDTSGRDYEQYF
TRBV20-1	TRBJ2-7	CSAAPPRGSQNEQYF
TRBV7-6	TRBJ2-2	CASRAGTGELFF
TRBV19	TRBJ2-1	CASSIREDEQFF
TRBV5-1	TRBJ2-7	CASSLGENSYEQYF
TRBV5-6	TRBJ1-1	CASSSRVQGTNTEAFF
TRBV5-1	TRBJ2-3	CASSHPEGARTDTQYF
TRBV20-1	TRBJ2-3	CTDRGYTDTQYF
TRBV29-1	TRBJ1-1	CSVGEDGTEAFF
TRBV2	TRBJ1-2	CASSGRDGFYGYTF
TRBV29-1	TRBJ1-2	CSVGQSLNYGYTF
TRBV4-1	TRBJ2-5	CASSLWGGETQYF
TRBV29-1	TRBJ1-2	CSVEDWTARGYTF
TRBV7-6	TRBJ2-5	CASSSLLGETQYF